What follows are 25 T cell receptor beta chains derived from one specimen sequenced in a study of control samples from healthy donors and cancer patients. Clones were read by immunoSEQ multiplex PCR, and TCRdb kept only the in-frame ones, dropping some. The profile covers over 150,000 clones, with roughly 92% appearing a single time and over 1.3% taken by the ten largest. Sequenced input: blood. These receptors were obtained from a woman between 18 and 30 years old in good health.

This chain joins TRBV4-1 and TRBJ2-4; no clear D gene. Germline CDR1 is MGHRA and CDR2 is YSYEKL. The V end lost 1 base, the J end lost 0 bases, and 7 bases lay between the germline ends. The CDR3 spans 15 residues. The CDR3 reads CASSQGSLAKNIQYF. In DNA form, the CDR3 reads TGCGCCAGCAGCCAAGGCAGCCTAGCCAAAAACATTCAGTACTTC.

The V gene is TRBV6-2 or TRBV6-3, the J gene TRBJ1-5; D is unclear. Germline values: CDR1 MNHEY, CDR2 SVGEGT. The CDR3 runs to 15 residues. The germline V and J ends were trimmed by 0 bases and 4 bases, with 10 bases remaining between them. The CDR3 DNA follows: TGTGCCAGCAGTTACTCCGGGTTTCAAAATCAGCCCCAGCATTTT. Its protein is CASSYSGFQNQPQHF.

This rearrangement joins TRBV23-1 to TRBJ2-6; no definite D call. TRBV23-1 is marked as an open reading frame, function uncertain. The germline V and J ends were trimmed by 2 bases and 0 bases, with 17 bases remaining between them. The CDR3 has 19 amino acids. The CDR3 DNA is TGCGCCAGCAGTCAAGGGTCGGAGCTGCGCCCCTCTGGGGCCAACGTCCTGACTTTC. Encoded protein: CASSQGSELRPSGANVLTF.

The chain links TRBV19 to TRBJ1-1, with D possibly TRBD1 on 5 matching bases. V was pared by 6 bases and J by 2 bases, with 13 bases between. Germline V lookup: CDR1 LNHDA, CDR2 SQIVND (reference sequence). The CDR3 is made up of 14 amino acids. The CDR3 spells CASSLLRDNTEAFF. CDR3 coding DNA: TGTGCCAGTAGCCTCTTAAGGGACAACACTGAAGCTTTCTTT.

Here the CDR3 reads CAISDGRAGDEQFF. The CDR3 bases are TGTGCCATCAGTGATGGTCGAGCAGGCGATGAGCAGTTCTTC. This chain links TRBV10-3 with TRBJ2-1, with no clear D. V was pared by 3 bases and J by 8 bases, with 14 bases between. CDR3 size: 14 residues. The V gene's germline CDR1 is ENHRY and CDR2 SYGVKD.

The V and J genes are TRBV11-2 and TRBJ1-1; tentatively, D is TRBD1 (5 bases). Germline CDR1 SGHAT, CDR2 FQNNGV. The V and J ends lost 8 bases and 4 bases respectively, with 11 bases between them. CDR3 length: 12 amino acids. CDR3 sequence reads: CASGSGTTEAFF. In nucleotides, the CDR3 is TGTGCCAGCGGCTCGGGGACCACTGAAGCTTTCTTT. The full variable domain, its missing parts supplied by reference TRBV11-2 and TRBJ1-1, is EAGVAQSPRYKIIEKRQSVAFWCNPISGHATLYWYQQILGQGPKLLIQFQNNGVVDDSQLPKDRFSAERLKGVDSTLKIQPAKLEDSAVYLCASGSGTTEAFFGQGTRLTVV.

The gene calls are TRBV11-3 and TRBJ1-1; 7 bases are a match to TRBD1. J was trimmed by 0 bases and V by 2 bases; bases with no gene match: 3. Per germline, CDR1 SGHNT and CDR2 YENEEA. The CDR3 sequence is 15 residues long. The CDR3 coding sequence is TGTGCCAGCAGCTTATCCGGGACAGTGAACACTGAAGCTTTCTTT. This encodes CASSLSGTVNTEAFF.

The chain couples TRBV6-5 to TRBJ1-2, with TRBD1 matching over 9 bases. The CDR3 totals 13 residues. V lost 6 bases, J lost 5 bases, and 4 bases stayed unmatched. The germline gives CDR1 MNHEY, CDR2 SVGAGI. CDR3 sequence (DNA): TGTGCCAGCAGCAGGGACAGGGAATATGGCTACACCTTC. This translates into CASSRDREYGYTF.

This rearrangement joins TRBV7-9 to TRBJ1-4; no clear D gene. The CDR3 contains 15 residues. V was pared by 2 bases and J by 1 base, with 8 bases between. In germline, CDR1 is SEHNR, CDR2 FQNEAQ (reference sequence). The CDR3 nucleotides are TGTGCCAGCAGCTTACGCGAGAGAACTAATGAAAAACTGTTTTTT. Residues: CASSLRERTNEKLFF.

In its sample, this clone was seen once. The chain is built from TRBV6-4 and TRBJ1-2; no clear D gene. V lost 6 bases to trimming and J lost 2 bases, with 16 bases between them. CDR1 is MRHNA and CDR2 is SNTAGT in the germline V gene. The CDR3 runs 15 residues. This CDR3 reads CASSPSSTENYGYTF. Here the CDR3 DNA reads TGTGCCAGCAGCCCATCTTCAACTGAGAACTATGGCTACACCTTC.

The chain has TRBV7-9 and TRBJ2-2; 11 positions match TRBD2. Germline assignment: CDR1 SEHNR and CDR2 FQNEAQ (reference sequence). This CDR3 region has 19 residues. The ends lost 0 bases at V and 2 bases at J; junction bases unmatched: 8. CDR3: CASSLAQLAGARNTGELFF. CDR3 DNA: TGTGCCAGCAGCTTAGCTCAACTAGCGGGGGCCCGTAACACCGGGGAGCTGTTTTTT. The whole variable domain, filled in from reference TRBV7-9 and TRBJ2-2, reads DTGVSQNPRHKITKRGQNVTFRCDPISEHNRLYWYRQTLGQGPEFLTYFQNEAQLEKSRLLSDRFSAERPKGSFSTLEIQRTEQGDSAMYLCASSLAQLAGARNTGELFFGEGSRLTVL.

This clone appeared a single time. This sequence joins TRBV6-5 and TRBJ2-7, with D perhaps matching TRBD1 or TRBD2 (5 bases each). The CDR3 sequence is 14 residues long. Deletions cut 6 bases from V and 1 base from J, with 13 bases between. Germline assignment: CDR1 MNHEY and CDR2 SVGAGI. This CDR3 is CASSAGTASYEQYF. In DNA form, the CDR3 reads TGTGCCAGCAGCGCCGGGACGGCTTCCTACGAGCAGTACTTC.

The chain uses TRBV18 and TRBJ2-2; D gene uncertain. V lost 2 bases, J lost 5 bases, and 6 bases lay in between. The CDR3 has 13 amino acids. Germline V gives CDR1 KGHSH, CDR2 LQKENI. The CDR3 reads CASSPDGTGELFF. In DNA, the CDR3 is TGTGCCAGCTCACCAGACGGAACCGGGGAGCTGTTTTTT.

V usage is TRBV7-2 and J usage is TRBJ2-7; the D gene is possibly TRBD2 (6 bases). The V gene lost 5 bases and the J gene lost 5 bases, with 19 bases spanning the gap. From germline, CDR1 is SGHTA and CDR2 FQGNSA. The CDR3 loop spans 15 amino acids. The CDR3 bases are TGTGCCAGCAGCGCCTCTGCAGGGAGGCTGAACGAGCAGTACTTC. This encodes CASSASAGRLNEQYF.

V and J are TRBV6-6 and TRBJ2-1; possibly TRBD1 for D (5 bases). Germline CDR1 reads MNHNY; CDR2 reads SVGAGI (reference sequence). V was shortened by 0 bases and J by 8 bases, with 5 bases between the two germline ends. CDR3 size: 12 residues. The CDR3 region has the DNA TGTGCCAGCAGTTACTCAGGGGATGAGCAGTTCTTC. Translation gives CASSYSGDEQFF.

The genes are TRBV18 and TRBJ2-7; D is perhaps TRBD2 (5 bases). Deletions cut 0 bases from V and 6 bases from J, with 9 bases between. The germline CDR1 and CDR2 sequences are KGHSH and LQKENI. CDR3 size: 13 residues. The CDR3 coding sequence is TGTGCCAGCTCACCACCGAGCCGGGGCGAGCAGTACTTC. Its translation: CASSPPSRGEQYF.

The chain employs TRBV15 and TRBJ2-2; D unresolved. The length of the CDR3 is 13 residues. Germline V lookup: CDR1 LNHNV, CDR2 YYDKDF (reference sequence). The V end lost 1 base, the J end lost 6 bases, and 6 bases lay between the germline ends. The CDR3 loop reads CATSRAPSGELFF. In DNA, the CDR3 is TGTGCCACCAGCAGAGCGCCTTCCGGGGAGCTGTTTTTT.

The chain is built from TRBV19 and TRBJ1-6; D is undetermined. The CDR3 contains 14 residues. Germline V gene lookup returns CDR1 LNHDA and CDR2 SQIVND (reference sequence). Trimming left V 4 bases short and J 1 base short, with 5 bases between. CDR3 loop: CASSRESYNSPLHF. CDR3 nucleotides: TGTGCCAGTAGTAGGGAATCCTATAATTCACCCCTCCACTTT. The variable domain in full, completed from reference TRBV19 and TRBJ1-6, reads DGGITQSPKYLFRKEGQNVTLSCEQNLNHDAMYWYRQDPGQGLRLIYYSQIVNDFQKGDIAEGYSVSREKKESFPLTVTSAQKNPTAFYLCASSRESYNSPLHFGNGTRLTVT.

The chain links TRBV6-5 to TRBJ2-7; D might be TRBD2 (6 bases). Germline V gene data show CDR1 as MNHEY and CDR2 as SVGAGI. The CDR3 has 13 residues. Trimming cost V 6 bases and J 6 bases, with 15 bases left between them. CDR3 DNA sequence: TGTGCCAGCAGGCAGACGAGGGGAGGCGAGCAGTACTTC. Translation: CASRQTRGGEQYF.

The genes are TRBV15 and TRBJ2-5; D is possibly TRBD1 (5 bases). The CDR3 is 18 residues long. The ends were cut back, 4 bases at V and 2 bases at J, with 23 bases in the middle. CDR1 is LNHNV and CDR2 is YYDKDF in the germline V gene (reference sequence). The CDR3: CATSKRIGAVKLQETQYF. The CDR3 coding sequence is TGTGCCACCAGCAAAAGGATAGGGGCAGTAAAACTTCAAGAGACCCAGTACTTC.

The chain couples TRBV7-9 to TRBJ2-7; D is unclear. V was shortened by 1 base and J by 3 bases, with 4 bases between the two germline ends. CDR3 length: 12 amino acids. Germline V lookup: CDR1 SEHNR, CDR2 FQNEAQ (reference sequence). CDR3 sequence (DNA): TGTGCCAGCAGCTTAGGGAGCTACGAGCAGTACTTC. Protein: CASSLGSYEQYF.

The CDR3 loop reads CASSLEGGEVYSPLHF. DNA of the CDR3: TGTGCCAGCAGCTTGGAAGGGGGGGAGGTTTATTCACCCCTCCACTTT. The J gene is TRBJ1-6, the V gene TRBV5-6; a possible D gene is TRBD1 (6 bases). V was pared by 0 bases and J by 8 bases, with 15 bases between. The CDR3 extends over 16 amino acids. The germline V gene has CDR1 SGHDT and CDR2 YYEEEE.

The V call is TRBV10-3, the J call TRBJ2-2, with D unclear. This CDR3 contains 15 residues. The V end was cut by 3 bases, the J end by 7 bases, with 15 bases between. The germline gives CDR1 ENHRY, CDR2 SYGVKD. CDR3 in amino acids: CAISDFYRKDGELFF. Here the CDR3 DNA reads TGTGCCATCAGTGATTTCTACCGTAAGGACGGGGAGCTGTTTTTT.

The chain recombines TRBV19 with TRBJ2-5, with a possible D match to TRBD2 (7 bases). This CDR3 is 16 amino acids long. With 4 bases removed from V and 5 bases from J, the gap between germline ends came to 20 bases. The V gene's germline CDR1 is LNHDA and CDR2 SQIVND (reference sequence). The DNA of the CDR3 is TGTGCCAGTAGTACCAACCTGGGGGGGCAGGAGGAGACCCAGTACTTC. Translating it yields CASSTNLGGQEETQYF.

About this clone itself: An end of the junction does not agree with germline; a read error may underlie this. The V and J genes are TRBV2 and TRBJ1-5; tentative D call: TRBD1 (5 bases). CDR3 length: 11 amino acids. The germline V gene has CDR1 SNHLY and CDR2 FYNNEI. The CDR3: CASSGSWGADF. In nucleotides, the CDR3 is TGTGCCAGCAGTGGATCCTGGGGCGCCGATTTT.